This TCR beta chain derives from a study of T cell responses to AZD1222 COVID-19 vaccine. As for the study in general: Timing groups of about 4 and about 12 weeks for second doses were pooled. General study findings and limits: Among AZD1222 vaccinees, only five to seven were seropositive at baseline. Donors were largely white British and mainly female; clonal diversity was possibly underestimated.

The protocol was immunoSEQ multiplex PCR, while the TCRdb copy is restricted to in-frame clones and leaves out a portion. The table records about 130,000 clones, around nine tenths of them present only once. The J segment lost 3 bases and the V segment lost 4 bases, leaving 2 bases of the junction unmatched. Per the germline V gene, CDR1 is SGHAT and CDR2 is FQDESV (reference sequence). The CDR3 loop spans 13 amino acids. A note on this clone: Its target is unknown.

This chain joins TRBV11-1 and TRBJ1-1; 7 bases align to TRBD1. The source material was peripheral blood, sampled on day 0 of AZD1222 vaccination. The clonotype was recovered from an adult in good health. CDR3 bases: TGTGCCAGCAGCTATGACAGGGACACTGAAGCTTTCTTT. It encodes CASSYDRDTEAFF.